This TCR beta chain was identified in a study of cytomegalovirus exposure and HLA in healthy donors (dated by TCRdb to about 2017). Background on the whole study: An earlier analysis of fewer than 750 of the donors reported approximately 280 Gb of sequence data and around 100 million unique TCR beta sequences obtained from 180 million or so T cells. All discovery cohort repertoires had been generated using a single sequencing platform. Both class I and class II loci were covered by HLA typing, at four-digit resolution. Several DR-DQ haplotypes were handled as single units for association and clustering, since linkage in the cohort was strong. To predict cytomegalovirus infection status, the study combined high-throughput TCR immunosequencing, statistical association of individual TCRs with disease status, and machine learning. Along with the approximately 700-subject first cohort, a separate validation cohort of roughly 110 different subjects was used. Typing coverage varied by locus: about 620-630 donors for A, B, C, DRB1 and DQB1; roughly 500 for DQA1; more than 600 for DPA1; roughly 470 for DPB1. To study patterns of TCR occurrence, a later analysis re-analyzed previously published TCR beta repertoires from hundreds of donors and added high-resolution HLA genotyping. Among some 400 genotyped donors of the cohort, an average of roughly 230,000 unique TCR beta nucleotide sequences was sequenced per donor, of which about 20% were non-productive. A later genetic analysis used genome-wide SNP genotypes for about 60% of the roughly 670 donors, treating that subset as a discovery cohort. The study aimed to test whether cataloging public T cell receptors could reveal signatures of past pathogen exposure. An early release that covered about 600 HLA-typed donors contained approximately 300 gigabases of sequencing data and 65 million to 100 million unique TCR sequences. The study used immunosequencing to profile the T cell repertoires of some 600 subjects and linked those repertoires to cytomegalovirus serostatus. To decide whether each TCR beta V gene segment behaved as functional or pseudogenic, an earlier analysis of fewer than 750 of the donors relied on high-throughput TCR beta sequencing. Donor age, sex, ethnicity and CMV serostatus were collected together with the repertoire data. Rather than using new phenotypic data, the later analysis identified candidate immune exposures from TCR beta sequences and from how often those sequences occurred across donors. Of the roughly 420 genotyped donors, less than 90% were placed in the genetic ancestry cluster associated with self-reported Caucasian donors.

The study at large found these results: The presence/absence analyses assumed that sequencing depth was roughly uniform across donors, and that assumption may not be true. A later analysis reported that several top co-occurrence clusters appeared linked to parvovirus B19, influenza, CMV and Epstein-Barr virus. Correlated functional status among segregating V segments might reflect linkage disequilibrium, but an unknown experimental factor could not be ruled out. In a later genetic analysis, a missense DCLRE1C variant was associated with V-gene and J-gene trimming of TCR beta chains, and the association was replicated in an independent cohort. A total of 150 to 200 TCR beta chains were listed by the study as associated with cytomegalovirus. The classifier was reported to diagnose cytomegalovirus status with high specificity and sensitivity in both the original and validation cohorts. Compared with the 666-donor mean, donors in an Asian-associated ancestry cluster had fewer N-insertions in productive TCRs, according to a later genetic analysis. While some public TCRs were present in many individuals, most TCR sequences turned up only very rarely across donors. Compared with equally common non-associated chains, HLA-associated TCR beta chains in a later analysis were more clonally expanded and had lower generation probabilities. Three of the identified cytomegalovirus-associated TCR beta chains were confirmed in vitro to be specific for cytomegalovirus antigens. A further reported finding was that TCR beta sequences accurately predicted the HLA-A and HLA-B alleles for most subjects in the first cohort. A later analysis found that TCR association rates varied across HLA loci, with DRB1 alleles showing the most associated TCRs and HLA-C alleles the fewest. This cohort had only TCR beta chains sequenced, and the lack of alpha or paired-chain data limited which features could be detected. Immune exposure information for the cohort was limited to CMV serostatus. When HLA alleles, especially DR and DQ, strongly co-occurred, attributing TCR associations to individual alleles was difficult. A cluster of highly shared sequence variants was judged likely to be a technical artifact of the sequencing pipeline. According to the authors, the approach could potentially be generalized to other disease states and immunological phenotypes. Some 15 rarely observed V segments, including chromosome 9 orphons, were excluded from the earlier analysis of several hundred of the donors because counts were too low. A later analysis found that most CMV-associated TCR beta chains appeared HLA-restricted, with HLA associations seemingly driven largely by CMV exposure. HLA typing was unavailable for some donors at each locus, so association tests used only the typed subset. Some IMGT-functional V segments, including TRBV6-2 and TRBV6-3, could not be told apart with the 87-base-pair reads, so those segments were excluded. Specific HLA alleles were associated with about 17,000 TCR beta sequences at a false discovery rate of 0.05 in a later analysis. In an earlier analysis of approximately 590 of the donors, most TCR beta V segments appeared in productive rearrangements about 87% or about 30% of the time, broadly matching IMGT annotations.

Points on this clone: No antigen is known for it. Base qualities are not recorded, but no much larger clone differs from it by a single base.

Libraries were built with the immunoSEQ multiplex PCR assay. A mixture of 60 forward primers for TCR Vbeta segments and 13 reverse primers for TCR Jbeta segments was used in the multiplex PCR. The CDR3 region of rearranged TCR beta genes was amplified from genomic DNA with a multiplex PCR assay. On the Illumina HiSeq System, the amplified TCR beta libraries were sequenced as 87-base-pair reads. The paper's processing steps were these. A later analysis tallied 80 million to 95 million unique TCR beta chains across the 610 or so repertoires, and 10 million to 11 million of those chains were shared by two or more donors. Raw reads were error-corrected and collapsed into unique sequences with a nearest-neighbor algorithm that merged closely related sequences to remove PCR and sequencing errors. To assign V, D and J gene segments, CDR3 sequences were aligned to IMGT reference sequences. Each retained sequence needed at least a six-nucleotide match to both a V gene segment and a J gene segment. Rearrangements were called productive when the CDR3 lacked stop codons and stayed in frame with V and J; all others were non-productive. Following IMGT convention, CDR3 was defined as the stretch from the second conserved V-encoded cysteine to the conserved J-encoded phenylalanine. Sequences without an unambiguous match to a single V gene segment were excluded from the earlier analysis of 587 of the donors. In an earlier analysis of 587 of the donors, V segments were called functional above 56.7% productive rearrangements and were called segregating when the between-donor standard deviation exceeded 5%. A statistical classification framework was built to diagnose cytomegalovirus status from the catalog of TCR beta chain sequences. V and J gene assignment, in a later analysis, came from comparing TCR nucleotide sequences with IMGT/GENE-DB human TR gene sequences. In a later analysis, CDR3 sequences and most-parsimonious VDJ recombination scenarios were assigned using the TCRdist pipeline. In a later analysis, each TCR beta chain was defined by its CDR3 amino acid sequence together with its V-gene family, and reads lacking a unique V-gene family were excluded. As a way to deal with suspected cross-contamination and a sequencing artifact, a later analysis dropped approximately 590 nucleotide sequences that were highly shared and had low generation probability. In a later analysis, a clonal expansion index for each public chain was calculated from normalized within-repertoire ranks of inferred template counts. A later analysis computed generation probabilities with a VDJ recombination model fitted to out-of-frame rearrangements, and checked the results against IGoR. A later analysis scored TCR-TCR, TCR-HLA and TCR-CMV co-occurrence with hypergeometric tests, applying a repertoire-size bias correction to TCR pairs. A later analysis estimated false discovery rates by permuting HLA or CMV assignments 20 times. In a later analysis, co-occurring TCRs were grouped using DBSCAN, and TCRdist sequence similarity was added for clustering within HLA-allele-positive subsets. Co-occurrence clustering excluded repertoires with fewer than 30,000 or more than 120,000 public chains, plus five with anomalous nucleotide sharing. In its TCRdb copy, this immuneACCESS table keeps in-frame sequences only and misses some clones. Where compared with another copy, unresolved V genes explain less than half of these, and the others have no known cause. From that table come the V and J calls and clone size; the DNA was used to work out D and trimming. Recorded for this sample are about 86,000 clones; around 74% of them occurred a single time. The ten largest clones take up over 5% of the sample.

The cohort was made up of 666 healthy bone marrow donors. At the time of sampling, all cohort members were nominally healthy, though unrecorded immune exposures were likely present. The donor was CMV seropositive and was included in the group of 300 or so seropositive cohort members. Each donor provided a peripheral blood sample, and peripheral blood mononuclear cells were used for TCR beta sequencing. Genomic DNA extraction from the blood cell samples was performed with the Qiagen DNeasy Blood Extraction Kit. From a lookup of the germline V gene, CDR1 and CDR2 are MNHEY and SVGAGI. The CDR3, from cysteine to phenylalanine, totals 12 residues. Here the CDR3 DNA is all that survives: 36 bases in frame from base 1. V and J are truncated by 4 bases and 2 bases respectively, leaving an intervening sequence of 6 bases.

Material: PBMCs. This TCR was recovered from a woman aged 45 to 65 in good health and CMV-seropositive. The chain is made from TRBV6-5 and TRBJ2-7; TRBD1 is perhaps the D gene, given 6 matching bases. The base sequence is TGTGCCAGCAGTTGGGACACCTACGAGCAGTACTTC. This is translated as CASSWDTYEQYF.